A selection of T cell receptor beta chains follows, all from one sample in a study of T cells expressing NK-cell markers. From the 5' RACE reads, TCRdb lists one entry per CDR3 protein and no DNA. Reported are hundreds of thousands of distinct CDR3 sequences; the ten largest clones contain around 3.9%. The specimen was blood T cells: a sorted CD56 or NKG2C T cell subset, CD4+ or CD8+ T cells, or bulk PBMC T cells (not recorded which). The receptor source for this set is a woman between 18 and 75 years old in good health. CDR3s include the opening cysteine and the closing phenylalanine or tryptophan. Fields, in order: J gene, V gene, CDR3 protein.

j_gene: TRBJ2-1
v_gene: TRBV5-1
CDR3aa: CASLDRNEQFF

j_gene: TRBJ2-3
v_gene: TRBV25-1
CDR3aa: CASSEWRTGSTDTQYF

j_gene: TRBJ2-5
v_gene: TRBV5-1
CDR3aa: CASSWQGAFQETQYF

j_gene: TRBJ2-3
v_gene: TRBV7-3
CDR3aa: CASSLGAVSRGTDTQYF

j_gene: TRBJ2-3
v_gene: TRBV4-1
CDR3aa: CASSQDWGSDTQYF

j_gene: TRBJ1-4
v_gene: TRBV2
CDR3aa: CASTSGVPEKLFF

j_gene: TRBJ2-5
v_gene: TRBV6-1
CDR3aa: CASSAPSGRAGTQYF

j_gene: TRBJ1-5
v_gene: TRBV27
CDR3aa: CASSLSRDQPQHF

j_gene: TRBJ2-1
v_gene: TRBV6-5
CDR3aa: CASSSAGTGVVNEQFF

j_gene: TRBJ2-3
v_gene: TRBV29-1
CDR3aa: CSVEEGTDTQYF

j_gene: TRBJ2-2
v_gene: TRBV5-5
CDR3aa: CASSLTGQSTGELFF

j_gene: TRBJ1-4
v_gene: TRBV20-1
CDR3aa: CSAGPGRNEKLFF

j_gene: TRBJ2-2
v_gene: TRBV3-1
CDR3aa: CASSRGDTNTGELFF

j_gene: TRBJ2-3
v_gene: TRBV9
CDR3aa: CASSVNSGDSTDTQYF

j_gene: TRBJ2-3
v_gene: TRBV7-2
CDR3aa: CASSLDGLTDTQYF

j_gene: TRBJ2-5
v_gene: TRBV29-1
CDR3aa: CSVASRTGQETQYF

j_gene: TRBJ2-3
v_gene: TRBV3-1
CDR3aa: CASSGPLGRSTDTQYF

j_gene: TRBJ2-5
v_gene: TRBV7-2
CDR3aa: CASSVGGPEVETQYF

j_gene: TRBJ2-5
v_gene: TRBV10-3
CDR3aa: CAISESQETQYF

j_gene: TRBJ2-2
v_gene: TRBV20-1
CDR3aa: CSASSPTGELFF

j_gene: TRBJ1-4
v_gene: TRBV6-5
CDR3aa: CASSYEGREEKLFF

j_gene: TRBJ2-1
v_gene: TRBV27
CDR3aa: CASSLWDKSTNEQFF

j_gene: TRBJ2-5
v_gene: TRBV20-1
CDR3aa: CSAQLARTEETQYF

j_gene: TRBJ2-1
v_gene: TRBV12-3/TRBV12-4
CDR3aa: CASESSYNEQFF

j_gene: TRBJ2-2
v_gene: TRBV18
CDR3aa: CASSQRTSANTGELFF

j_gene: TRBJ2-1
v_gene: TRBV19
CDR3aa: CASSTARGGSSYNEQFF

j_gene: TRBJ1-1
v_gene: TRBV7-2
CDR3aa: CASSLPGQANTEAFF

j_gene: TRBJ1-6
v_gene: TRBV7-9
CDR3aa: CALQGGSSYNSPLHF

j_gene: TRBJ1-4
v_gene: TRBV6-6
CDR3aa: CASLVGKNEKLFF

j_gene: TRBJ2-1
v_gene: TRBV11-2
CDR3aa: CASSGLAGGGTYNEQFF

j_gene: TRBJ1-1
v_gene: TRBV18
CDR3aa: CASSPRSEGIAEAFF

j_gene: TRBJ2-3
v_gene: TRBV29-1
CDR3aa: CSGWTRRGDTQYF

j_gene: TRBJ1-2
v_gene: TRBV20-1
CDR3aa: CSARHGVSRLNGYTF

j_gene: TRBJ1-1
v_gene: TRBV20-1
CDR3aa: CSANRQGPNTEAFF

j_gene: TRBJ2-5
v_gene: TRBV12-3/TRBV12-4
CDR3aa: CASSWSRGIGETQYF

j_gene: TRBJ2-2
v_gene: TRBV5-4
CDR3aa: CASSPGGTVPPGELFF

j_gene: TRBJ1-2
v_gene: TRBV12-3/TRBV12-4
CDR3aa: CASSFPTYRGGYGYTF

j_gene: TRBJ1-4
v_gene: TRBV15
CDR3aa: CATSRDTEKLFF

j_gene: TRBJ2-5
v_gene: TRBV6-1
CDR3aa: CASSLKGGETQYF

j_gene: TRBJ2-5
v_gene: TRBV14
CDR3aa: CASSHRDRAQETQYF

j_gene: TRBJ2-2
v_gene: TRBV5-1
CDR3aa: CASSSATDNTGELFF

j_gene: TRBJ1-1
v_gene: TRBV11-1
CDR3aa: CASSLLSVNTEAFF

j_gene: TRBJ1-2
v_gene: TRBV7-2
CDR3aa: CASSLPRGTYGYTF

j_gene: TRBJ1-5
v_gene: TRBV7-9
CDR3aa: CASQPRYDQPQHF

j_gene: TRBJ2-1
v_gene: TRBV24-1
CDR3aa: CATSAAGTGSYNEQFF

j_gene: TRBJ2-1
v_gene: TRBV27
CDR3aa: CASSTGGGEQFF

j_gene: TRBJ1-6
v_gene: TRBV18
CDR3aa: CASSNRVDSPLHF

j_gene: TRBJ2-6
v_gene: TRBV20-1
CDR3aa: CSARDKRWKSSGANVLTF